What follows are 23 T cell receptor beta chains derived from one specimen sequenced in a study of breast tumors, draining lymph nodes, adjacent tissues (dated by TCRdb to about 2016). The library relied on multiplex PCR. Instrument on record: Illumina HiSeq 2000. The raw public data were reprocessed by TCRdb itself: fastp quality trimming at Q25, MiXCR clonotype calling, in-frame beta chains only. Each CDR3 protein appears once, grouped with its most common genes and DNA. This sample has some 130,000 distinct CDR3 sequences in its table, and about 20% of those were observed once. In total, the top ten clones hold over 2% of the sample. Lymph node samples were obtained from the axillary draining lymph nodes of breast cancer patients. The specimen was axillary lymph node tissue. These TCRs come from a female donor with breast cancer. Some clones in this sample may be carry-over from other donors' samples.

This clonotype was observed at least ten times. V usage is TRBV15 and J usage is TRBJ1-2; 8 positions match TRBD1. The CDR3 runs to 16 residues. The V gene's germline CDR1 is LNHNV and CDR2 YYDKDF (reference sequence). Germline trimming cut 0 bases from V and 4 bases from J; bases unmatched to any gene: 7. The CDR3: CATSRDLGGQGYGYTF. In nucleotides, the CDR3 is TGTGCCACCAGCAGAGACCTAGGCGGACAGGGCTATGGCTACACCTTC.

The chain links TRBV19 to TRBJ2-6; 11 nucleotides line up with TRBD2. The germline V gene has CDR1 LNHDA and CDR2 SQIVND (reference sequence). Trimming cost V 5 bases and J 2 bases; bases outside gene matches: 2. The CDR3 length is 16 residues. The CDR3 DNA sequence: TGTGCCAGTAGTTATAGCGGGAGGGCTGGGGCCAACGTCCTGACTTTC. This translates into CASSYSGRAGANVLTF.

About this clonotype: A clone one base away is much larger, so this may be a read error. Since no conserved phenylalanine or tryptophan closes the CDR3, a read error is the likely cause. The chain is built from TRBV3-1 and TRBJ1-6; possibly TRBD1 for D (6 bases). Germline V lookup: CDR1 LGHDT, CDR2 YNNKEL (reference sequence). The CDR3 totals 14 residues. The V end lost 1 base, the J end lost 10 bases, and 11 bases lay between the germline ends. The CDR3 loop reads CASSQGQGKSPLHL. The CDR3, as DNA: TGTGCCAGCAGCCAAGGGCAGGGGAAGTCACCCCTCCACCTT.

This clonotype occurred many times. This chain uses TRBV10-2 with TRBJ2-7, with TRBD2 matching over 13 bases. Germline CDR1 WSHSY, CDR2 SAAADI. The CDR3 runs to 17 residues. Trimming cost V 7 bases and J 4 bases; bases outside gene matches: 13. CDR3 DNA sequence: TGCGCCAGCACATTATTAATGCGGACTAGCGGGAGTTACGAGCAGTACTTC. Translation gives CASTLLMRTSGSYEQYF.

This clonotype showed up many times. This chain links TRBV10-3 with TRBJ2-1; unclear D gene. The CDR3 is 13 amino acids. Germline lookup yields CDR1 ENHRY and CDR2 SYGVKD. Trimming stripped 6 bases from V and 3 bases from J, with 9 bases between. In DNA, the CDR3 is TGTGCCATCAGCCAGCCGAACTACAATGAGCAGTTCTTC. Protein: CAISQPNYNEQFF.

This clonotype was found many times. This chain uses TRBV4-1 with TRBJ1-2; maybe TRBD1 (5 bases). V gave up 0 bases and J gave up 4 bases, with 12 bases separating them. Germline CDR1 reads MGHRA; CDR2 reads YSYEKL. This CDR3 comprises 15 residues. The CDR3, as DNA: TGCGCCAGCAGCCAAGACAATAGGGGTGCCTATGGCTACACCTTC. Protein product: CASSQDNRGAYGYTF.

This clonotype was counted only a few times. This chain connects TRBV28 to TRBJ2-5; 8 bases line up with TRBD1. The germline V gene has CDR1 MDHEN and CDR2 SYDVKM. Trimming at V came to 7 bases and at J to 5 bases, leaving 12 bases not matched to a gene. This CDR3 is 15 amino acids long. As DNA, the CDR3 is TGTGCCAGCATTTCCTTCAGGGGGCGCAGGGAGACCCAGTACTTC. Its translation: CASISFRGRRETQYF.

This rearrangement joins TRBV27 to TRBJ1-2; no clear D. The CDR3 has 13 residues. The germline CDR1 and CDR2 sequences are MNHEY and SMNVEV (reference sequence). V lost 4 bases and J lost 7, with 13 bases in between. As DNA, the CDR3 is TGTGCCAGCAGTTCCTCCCCCTCAGGTGGCTACACCTTC. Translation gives CASSSSPSGGYTF.

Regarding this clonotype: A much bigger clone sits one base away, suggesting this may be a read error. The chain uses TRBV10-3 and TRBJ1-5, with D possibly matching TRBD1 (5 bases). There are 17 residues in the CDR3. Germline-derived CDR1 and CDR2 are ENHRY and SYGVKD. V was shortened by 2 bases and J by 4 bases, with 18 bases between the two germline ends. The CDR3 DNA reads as TGTGCCATCAGTGAGAGGGATTGGTGGAACAGGAATCAGCCCCAGCATTTT. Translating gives CAISERDWWNRNQPQHF.

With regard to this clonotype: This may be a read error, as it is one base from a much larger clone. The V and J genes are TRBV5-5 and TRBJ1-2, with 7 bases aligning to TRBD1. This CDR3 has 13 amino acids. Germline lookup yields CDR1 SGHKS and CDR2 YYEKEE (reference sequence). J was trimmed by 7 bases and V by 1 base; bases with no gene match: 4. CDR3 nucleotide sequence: TGTGCCAGCAGCTTGACAGGGGCGTGTGGCTACACCTTC. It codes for CASSLTGACGYTF.

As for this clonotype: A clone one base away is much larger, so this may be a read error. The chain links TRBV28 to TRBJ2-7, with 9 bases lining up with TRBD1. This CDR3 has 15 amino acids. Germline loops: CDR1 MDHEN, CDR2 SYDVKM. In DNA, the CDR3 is TGTCCCAGCAGTCCCGGGACAGGGAGTAAGTACGAGCAGTACTTC. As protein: CPSSPGTGSKYEQYF.

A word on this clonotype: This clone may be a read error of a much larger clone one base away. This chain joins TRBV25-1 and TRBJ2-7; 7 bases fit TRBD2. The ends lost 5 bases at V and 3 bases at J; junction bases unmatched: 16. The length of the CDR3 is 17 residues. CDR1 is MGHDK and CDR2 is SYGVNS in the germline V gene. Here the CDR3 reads CASSKWGGPRRYYEQYF. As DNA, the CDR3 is TGTGCCAGCAGTAAATGGGGGGGACCGCGGAGATACTACGAGCAGTACTTC.

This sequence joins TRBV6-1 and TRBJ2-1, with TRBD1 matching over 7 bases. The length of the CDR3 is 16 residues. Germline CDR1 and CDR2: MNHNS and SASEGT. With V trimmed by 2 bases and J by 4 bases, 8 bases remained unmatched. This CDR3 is CASSERDRALYNEQFF. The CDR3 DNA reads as TGTGCCAGCAGTGAAAGAGACAGGGCCCTATACAATGAGCAGTTCTTC.

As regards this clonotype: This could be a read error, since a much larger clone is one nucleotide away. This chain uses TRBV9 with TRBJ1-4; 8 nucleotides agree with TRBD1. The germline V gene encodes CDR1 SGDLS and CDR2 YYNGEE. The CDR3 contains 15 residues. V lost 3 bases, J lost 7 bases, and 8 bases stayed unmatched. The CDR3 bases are TGTGCCAGCAGCGCCCATACAGGGGGAGTTGAAAAACTGTTTTTT. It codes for CASSAHTGGVEKLFF.

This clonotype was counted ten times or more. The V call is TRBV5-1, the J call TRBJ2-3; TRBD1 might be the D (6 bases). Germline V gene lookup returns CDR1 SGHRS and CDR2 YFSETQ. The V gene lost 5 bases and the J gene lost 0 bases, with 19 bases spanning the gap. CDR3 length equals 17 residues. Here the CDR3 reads CASSITPGHRSTDTQYF. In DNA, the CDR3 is TGCGCCAGCAGTATTACGCCGGGACACAGGAGCACAGATACGCAGTATTTT.

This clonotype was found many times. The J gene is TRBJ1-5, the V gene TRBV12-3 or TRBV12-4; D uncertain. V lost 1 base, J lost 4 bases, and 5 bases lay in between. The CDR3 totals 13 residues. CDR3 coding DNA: TGTGCCAGCAGTTTAGGGGCGAATCAGCCCCAGCATTTT. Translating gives CASSLGANQPQHF.

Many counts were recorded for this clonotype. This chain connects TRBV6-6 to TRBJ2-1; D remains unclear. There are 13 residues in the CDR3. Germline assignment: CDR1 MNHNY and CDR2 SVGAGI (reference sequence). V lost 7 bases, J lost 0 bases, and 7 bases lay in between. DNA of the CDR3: TGTGCCAGCATAGAGAGCTCCTACAATGAGCAGTTCTTC. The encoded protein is CASIESSYNEQFF.

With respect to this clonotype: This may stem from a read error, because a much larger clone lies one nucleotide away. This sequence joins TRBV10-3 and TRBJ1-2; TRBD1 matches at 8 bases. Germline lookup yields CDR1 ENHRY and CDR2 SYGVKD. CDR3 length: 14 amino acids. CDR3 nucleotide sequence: TGTGCCGTCAGCGACCGGACAGGGCTCTATGGCTACACCTTC. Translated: CAVSDRTGLYGYTF.

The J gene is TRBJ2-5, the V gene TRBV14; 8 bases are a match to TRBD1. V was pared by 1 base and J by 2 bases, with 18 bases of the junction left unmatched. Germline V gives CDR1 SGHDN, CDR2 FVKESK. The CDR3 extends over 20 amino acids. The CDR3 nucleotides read TGTGCCAGCAGCCAAGGGCAGGGGGCCGACGTTGACCCTATACAAGAGACCCAGTACTTC. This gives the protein CASSQGQGADVDPIQETQYF.

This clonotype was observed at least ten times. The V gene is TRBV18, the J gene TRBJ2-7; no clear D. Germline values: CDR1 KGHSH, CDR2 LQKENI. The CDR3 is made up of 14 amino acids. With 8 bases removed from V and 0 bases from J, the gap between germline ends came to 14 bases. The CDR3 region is CASSPGRSSYEQYF. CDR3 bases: TGTGCCAGCAGCCCCGGCAGAAGCTCCTACGAGCAGTACTTC.

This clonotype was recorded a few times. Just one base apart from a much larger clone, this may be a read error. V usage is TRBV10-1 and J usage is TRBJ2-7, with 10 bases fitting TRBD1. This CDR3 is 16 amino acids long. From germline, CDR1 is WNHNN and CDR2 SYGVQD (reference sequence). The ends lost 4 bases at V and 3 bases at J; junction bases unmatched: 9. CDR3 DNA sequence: TGCGCCAGCAGTGTAGGGTTCGGGACAGGGGTCTACGAGCAGTACTTC. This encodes CASSVGFGTGVYEQYF.

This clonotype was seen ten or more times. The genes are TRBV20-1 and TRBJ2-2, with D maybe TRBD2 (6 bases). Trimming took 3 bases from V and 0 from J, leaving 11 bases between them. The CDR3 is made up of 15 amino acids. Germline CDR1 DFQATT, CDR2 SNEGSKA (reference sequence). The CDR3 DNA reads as TGCAGTGCTAGTTATGGCGGGGCGAACACCGGGGAGCTGTTTTTT. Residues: CSASYGGANTGELFF.

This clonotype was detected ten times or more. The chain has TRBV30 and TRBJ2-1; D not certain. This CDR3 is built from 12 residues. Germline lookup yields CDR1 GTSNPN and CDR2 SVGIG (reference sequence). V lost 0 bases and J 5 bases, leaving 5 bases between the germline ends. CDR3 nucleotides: TGTGCCTGGAGTGTGGCGAACAATGAGCAGTTCTTC. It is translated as CAWSVANNEQFF.